This TCR beta chain was identified in a study of T-cell memory formation after mild COVID-19. On the study more broadly: Largely donor-specific sequence clusters came from a couple of donors.

In TCRdb, the 5' RACE reads were re-called with MiXCR into one record per CDR3 protein. Of around 300,000 distinct CDR3 sequences in the sample, approximately 14% are singletons; the top ten hold 20% to 25%. This clonotype was seen more than once but under ten times. Its matching antigen is unknown. Overall study findings and caveats: There was a balanced CD4/CD8 profile in clones contracting day 15 to 85, and later expanders leaned CD4+.

This CDR3 spans 14 amino acids. V was shortened by 1 base and J by 4 bases, with 10 bases between the two germline ends. Germline CDR1 reads SGHVS; CDR2 reads FNYEAQ. The sample consisted of PBMCs or a T cell subset sorted from them (not recorded which). The clonotype comes from a man between 18 and 29 years old who had mild COVID-19 (a few samples of this study predate the infection). Cell type and time point are not known. The gene calls are TRBV7-6 and TRBJ2-5; no firm D call. The CDR3 here is CASSLEAFGETQYF. In DNA, the CDR3 is TGTGCCAGCAGCTTAGAAGCGTTTGGAGAGACCCAGTACTTC.